This T cell receptor beta chain was identified in a study of identical twins. Germline-derived CDR1 and CDR2 are SGHRS and YFSETQ. V was clipped by 6 bases and J by 3 bases, with 16 bases between them. CDR3 size: 15 residues. MiXCR was run by TCRdb on the 5' RACE reads, yielding one entry per CDR3 protein. This sample carries roughly 1,500,000 distinct CDR3 sequences, about 31% of them seen once, and the ten largest clones take about 0.27%. This clonotype was obtained from a newborn girl in good health. The chain carries TRBV5-1 and TRBJ1-5, with D possibly TRBD1 on 5 matching bases. The sequencing input was cord blood. The CDR3 region is CASKQGGLDNQPQHF. The CDR3 coding sequence is TGCGCCAGCAAGCAGGGTGGACTTGACAATCAGCCCCAGCATTTT.